This T cell receptor beta chain appears in the sequencing data of a study of metastatic and nonmetastatic thyroid tumors. Study-wide background: Repertoires from blood and tumor or nodule tissue of malignant and benign thyroid patients were compared. Regarding the study as a whole: In blood and tumor, TCR beta diversity was reportedly significantly higher in malignant thyroid tumors than in benign nodules.

Nobody among the patients had been given any treatment before thyroid surgery. Authors' processing steps: The study built a papillary thyroid cancer distant-metastasis classifier from CDR3 differences across clinicopathological groups. TCRdb re-analyzed the PCR reads using MiXCR. Clone size and V and J calls follow TCRdb, not the original study. The sample includes fewer than 20,000 clones, about 26% of them seen just once. This clone came up a few times. Antigen specificity is unknown. The CDR3 sequence is 15 residues long. J was trimmed by 2 bases and V by 5 bases; bases with no gene match: 5. Germline CDR1 SGHAT, CDR2 FQDESV (reference sequence).

The material sequenced was adjacent normal tissue. This clonotype was sampled from a female donor with papillary thyroid cancer or a benign thyroid nodule (not recorded which). Some clones in this sample may be carry-over from other donors' samples. This chain uses TRBV11-1 with TRBJ1-3; 8 bases match TRBD1. CDR3 bases: TGTGCCAGCAGCAAGACAGGGGAAACTGGAAACACCATATATTTT. Translation gives CASSKTGETGNTIYF.